These T cell receptor beta chains were read from a single sample in a study of blood T cell repertoires in COVID-19. Here immunoSEQ multiplex PCR was the method, and the copy in TCRdb shows in-frame clones only, minus some. The data contain about 250,000 clones, about 88% of them singletons. Sequencing input: PBMCs or T cells enriched from blood (not recorded which). These receptors were taken from a woman aged 50 to 65 who had recovered from COVID-19. CDR3s include the opening cysteine and the closing phenylalanine or tryptophan. The order of the fields is clone size, V gene, J gene, D gene, CDR3 DNA, CDR3 protein. D genes are given only for firm matches. Some rows mark clone size as missing; the rest say once, few, many or name a class of expanded clone.

few	TRBV5-6	TRBJ2-7	-	TGTGCCAGCAGCTTGGCGCAGTCCTACGAGCAGTACTTC	CASSLAQSYEQYF
-	TRBV10-3	TRBJ1-2	TRBD1	TGTGCCATCAGCTGGGACAGGGGGCGGGATGGCTACACCTTC	CAISWDRGRDGYTF
-	TRBV28	TRBJ1-5	-	TGTGCCAGCAGTCGGGACGGGACAAATCAGCCCCAGCATTTT	CASSRDGTNQPQHF
once	TRBV7-8	TRBJ2-3	-	TGTGCCAGCAGCTTAGAATGGGGAGACACAGATACGCAGTATTTT	CASSLEWGDTDTQYF
-	TRBV15	TRBJ2-2	TRBD2	TGTGCCACCAGCGTCAACCCTGGGACTAGCGTATCCACCGGGGAGCTGTTTTTT	CATSVNPGTSVSTGELFF
-	TRBV4-3	TRBJ2-2	TRBD2	TGCGCCAGCAGCCAAGCCGCAGGACTAGCGGGAAACACCGGGGAGCTGTTTTTT	CASSQAAGLAGNTGELFF
-	TRBV2	TRBJ2-1	TRBD2	TGTGCCAGCAGTGAAAGGGCGGGAGGAGGCGATGAGCAGTTCTTC	CASSERAGGGDEQFF
-	TRBV4-1	TRBJ1-4	-	TGCGCCAGCAGCCGTATCAGGGCAACTAATGAAAAACTGTTTTTT	CASSRIRATNEKLFF
-	TRBV5-4	TRBJ2-7	TRBD2	TGTGCCAGCAGCTACTCGTTTCTAGGGACTAGCGGTCCCTACGAGCAGTACTTC	CASSYSFLGTSGPYEQYF
-	TRBV6-5	TRBJ2-7	TRBD2	TGTGCCAGCAGTTTAGCGGGAGGAGACGAGCAGTACTTC	CASSLAGGDEQYF
once	TRBV6-5	TRBJ2-5	-	TGTGCCAGCAGTTACCGGGAGACCCAGTACTTC	CASSYRETQYF
-	TRBV6-5	TRBJ2-5	-	TGTGCCAGCAGCCAGCCGGGGTCCCAGTACTTC	CASSQPGSQYF
-	TRBV7-2	TRBJ2-2	TRBD2	TGTGCCAGCAGCGATATACGGACTAGCGGGGAGCTGTTTTTT	CASSDIRTSGELFF
-	TRBV6-1	TRBJ2-7	-	TGTGCCAGCAGTGAAGCCGCTAGACAGGCCTACGAGCAGTACTTC	CASSEAARQAYEQYF
-	TRBV28	TRBJ2-1	-	TGTGCCAGCACCCGGAGGGGCGGGATAGGGAATGAGCAGTTCTTC	CASTRRGGIGNEQFF
-	TRBV6-1	TRBJ2-3	-	TGTGCCAGCAGTGATCCGGGTCTCACAGATACGCAGTATTTT	CASSDPGLTDTQYF
-	TRBV18	TRBJ1-2	-	TGTGCCAGCTCACCACTGGATTCAGGGGAGGGCTACACCTTC	CASSPLDSGEGYTF
-	TRBV5-4	TRBJ2-2	-	TGTGCCAGCAGCTTGGTAGGAGGCACCGGGGAGCTGTTTTTT	CASSLVGGTGELFF
-	TRBV4-1	TRBJ2-4	-	TGCGCCAGCAGCCCCACCGGGGTAGGAGGCAAAAACATTCAGTACTTC	CASSPTGVGGKNIQYF
-	TRBV11-2	TRBJ1-1	-	TGTGCCAGCAGCTTCGGGGGATCCCGAAACACTGAAGCTTTCTTT	CASSFGGSRNTEAFF
-	TRBV29-1	TRBJ2-3	-	TGCAGCGTCCGTAGGGGAAGCACAGATACGCAGTATTTT	CSVRRGSTDTQYF
-	TRBV7-9	TRBJ1-6	-	TGTGCCAGCAGCGCGCAGGGGACACCCCTCCACTTT	CASSAQGTPLHF
few	TRBV6-5	TRBJ1-1	-	TGTGCCAGCCGACGGGGGAACACTGAAGCTTTCTTT	CASRRGNTEAFF
-	TRBV15	TRBJ2-1	TRBD2	TGTGCCACCAGCAGTGGGACTAGCGGGAGAGATGAGCAGTTCTTC	CATSSGTSGRDEQFF
-	TRBV11-2	TRBJ1-2	-	TGTGCCAGCAGCCACGGGACTTCACACACCTATGGCTACACCTTC	CASSHGTSHTYGYTF
once	TRBV7-3	TRBJ2-1	TRBD1	TGTGCCAGCAGCCCGGACAGGGGGATCGATGAGCAGTTCTTC	CASSPDRGIDEQFF
-	TRBV4-2	TRBJ2-1	TRBD2	TGTGCCAGCAGCCAAGTCCCGCTAGCGGATTACAATGAGCAGTTCTTC	CASSQVPLADYNEQFF
-	TRBV2	TRBJ2-5	TRBD1	TGTGCCAGCAGTGACCGACAGGGCGGAGAGACCCAGTACTTC	CASSDRQGGETQYF
-	TRBV1	TRBJ2-7	-	TGCACCAGCAGCCAAGCCCGCCCGCCCAGCGTACGAGGGCAGTACTTC	CTSSQARPPSVRGQYF
-	TRBV27	TRBJ2-1	TRBD2	TGTGCCAGCAGCCTAGCGGGAGTCTACAATGAGCAGTTCTTC	CASSLAGVYNEQFF
-	TRBV7-2	TRBJ2-3	-	TGTGCCAGCAGCTTTCCTAGCAGTCGTGTAGATACGCAGTATTTT	CASSFPSSRVDTQYF
once	TRBV3-1/TRBV3-2	TRBJ2-2	TRBD2	TGTGCCAGCAGCCCGAGGGGACTAGTAGTCGGGGAGCTGTTTTTT	CASSPRGLVVGELFF
-	TRBV19	TRBJ1-1	TRBD1	TGTGCCAGTAGTCCAACGGACAGGTCTAACACTGAAGCTTTCTTT	CASSPTDRSNTEAFF
-	TRBV7-9	TRBJ2-7	-	TGTGCCAGCAGTCACAAGTTAGGGAGCTACGAGCAGTACTTC	CASSHKLGSYEQYF
-	TRBV11-2	TRBJ2-7	-	TGTGCCAGCAGCTTGACGGGGACCTACGAGCAGTACTTC	CASSLTGTYEQYF
few	TRBV7-2	TRBJ1-5	-	TGTGCCAGCAGCTTAGCCCAGTCGGGGCCCCAGCATTTT	CASSLAQSGPQHF
-	TRBV15	TRBJ1-5	-	TGTGCCACCAGCAGAGTAAGGAGTCCCAATCAGCCCCAGCATTTT	CATSRVRSPNQPQHF
-	TRBV7-7	TRBJ2-7	-	TGTGCTAGCAGCCTAAGGGACACAGGATCGGACGAGCAGTACTTC	CASSLRDTGSDEQYF
-	TRBV4-3	TRBJ2-5	TRBD2	TGCGCCAGCAGCCAGGGAGCGGGAGGGGAAGAGACCCAGTACTTC	CASSQGAGGEETQYF
-	TRBV6-1	TRBJ1-2	TRBD1	TGTGCCAGCAGTGAATTAGGAGGGGGCATTATCCTAAATAACTATGGCTACACCTTC	CASSELGGGIILNNYGYTF
-	TRBV6-1	TRBJ2-5	TRBD1	TGTGCCAGCAGTGAGGGACAGGGTCGGGAGACCCAGTACTTC	CASSEGQGRETQYF
-	TRBV3-1/TRBV3-2	TRBJ2-7	TRBD2	TGTGCCAGCAGCCGAGGGACTAGCGGGATTTACGAGCAGTACTTC	CASSRGTSGIYEQYF
once	TRBV5-1	TRBJ2-3	TRBD2	TGCGCCAGCAGCTCCGGGACTAGCGGGAGGGTAAGCACAGATACGCAGTATTTT	CASSSGTSGRVSTDTQYF
-	TRBV5-4	TRBJ1-2	-	TGTGCCAGCAGCCCGAAGGTGGGAGTGAGCTATGGCTACACCTTC	CASSPKVGVSYGYTF
-	TRBV3-1/TRBV3-2	TRBJ2-5	-	TGTGCCAGCAGCCAAGTATCTAGCAGCCAAGAGACCCAGTACTTC	CASSQVSSSQETQYF
-	TRBV7-2	TRBJ1-4	-	TGTGCCAGCAGCCTAAGTTCGGGGGTAAATGAAAAACTGTTTTTT	CASSLSSGVNEKLFF
-	TRBV27	TRBJ1-1	-	TGTGCCAGCAGTTCAACAGGTAAAAGAACTCTAAACACTGAAGCTTTCTTT	CASSSTGKRTLNTEAFF
-	TRBV6-5	TRBJ2-2	TRBD1	TGTGCCAGCAGCCAGGACAGGGCGAGGGAGCTGTTTTTT	CASSQDRARELFF
few	TRBV11-2	TRBJ2-7	TRBD2	TGTGCCAGCAGCCTTTTGACTAGCGGGATCTCCTACGAGCAGTACTTC	CASSLLTSGISYEQYF
-	TRBV5-1	TRBJ1-6	TRBD1	TGCGCCAGCAGCTTGGGGGACAGGGGTCATTCACCCCTCCACTTT	CASSLGDRGHSPLHF
-	TRBV6-2/TRBV6-3	TRBJ2-7	TRBD1	TGTGCCAGCAGTAGGACCGGGGACAGGACAACCTACGAGCAGTACTTC	CASSRTGDRTTYEQYF
-	TRBV7-9	TRBJ2-5	-	TGTGCCAGCAGCCCAAAGCCAGGGGGGAAAGAGACCCAGTACTTC	CASSPKPGGKETQYF